What follows is one T cell receptor beta chain and its context. Its antigen remains unidentified. Using around 10 ml of fresh peripheral blood, PBMCs were prepared. The data derive from a study of T cells in Graves' hyperthyroidism and ophthalmopathy. Study observations and caveats: In simple terms, a model built on 13 V-J features told ophthalmopathy apart from stable hyperthyroidism.

RNA transcripts yielded amplified TCR beta CDR3 regions. HTBI primers were the set used in a first-round RT-PCR of the TCR CDR3. MiXCR, applied by TCRdb to the multiplex PCR reads, yields one record per CDR3 protein. Of some 500,000 distinct CDR3 sequences detected, approximately 14% appear once; the ten largest clones hold 15% to 20%. V was clipped by 6 bases and J by 3 bases; unmatched bases: 10. The CDR3 runs to 16 residues. The chain carries TRBV12-3 or TRBV12-4 and TRBJ2-3; 9 bases map to TRBD2. What was sequenced was blood. The receptor was isolated from a woman aged 18 to 35 with Graves' hyperthyroidism. The CDR3 region is CASSRGLAGLTDTQYF. Here the CDR3 DNA reads TGTGCCAGCAGCCGAGGTCTAGCGGGGCTTACAGATACGCAGTATTTT.